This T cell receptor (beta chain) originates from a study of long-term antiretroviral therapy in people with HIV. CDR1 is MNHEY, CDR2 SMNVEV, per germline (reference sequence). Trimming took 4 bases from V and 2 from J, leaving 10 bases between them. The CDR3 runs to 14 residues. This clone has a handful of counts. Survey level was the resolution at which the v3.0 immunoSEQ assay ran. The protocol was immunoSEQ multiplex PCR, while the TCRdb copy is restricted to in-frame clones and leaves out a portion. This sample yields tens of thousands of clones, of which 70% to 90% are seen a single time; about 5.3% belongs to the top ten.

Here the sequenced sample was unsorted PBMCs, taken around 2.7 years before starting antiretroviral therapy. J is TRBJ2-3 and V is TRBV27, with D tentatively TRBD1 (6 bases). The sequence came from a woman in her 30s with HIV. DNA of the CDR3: TGTGCCAGCAGTTCTGGGGGCATCACAGATACGCAGTATTTT. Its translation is CASSSGGITDTQYF.